The sequence of this TCR beta chain was determined in a study of response to subunit inactivated influenza vaccine. TCRdb independently ran MiXCR on the RT-PCR reads; one entry per CDR3 protein. Of under 800,000 distinct CDR3 sequences in the sample, over 11% were seen once. This clonotype was seen ten or more times. Antigen specificity is unknown. Overall study results and limits: The authors suggested that every seasonal influenza vaccination recruits few new T cells.

Per germline, CDR1 SGHRS and CDR2 YFSETQ. CDR3 length: 13 amino acids. V lost 1 base and J 5 bases, leaving 10 bases between the germline ends. The chain employs TRBV5-1 and TRBJ2-7; tentative D call: TRBD2 (5 bases). The clonotype was recovered from a man aged 50 or older who received an inactivated influenza vaccine. Sequences were derived from PBMCs from blood, sampled approximately 15 days before vaccination. CDR3 amino acids: CASSLFEGNEQYF. For the CDR3, the DNA is TGCGCCAGCAGCTTGTTCGAGGGTAACGAGCAGTACTTC.